This T cell receptor (beta chain) was recorded in a study of sequential checkpoint blockade in melanoma. The overall study: First-line arms were nivolumab then ipilimumab, or the reverse, randomized 1:1.

Method: immunoSEQ multiplex PCR; TCRdb's copy keeps in-frame clones and lacks some. The table includes 17,000 or so clones, approximately 70% detected once. V was shortened by 0 bases and J by 2 bases, with 8 bases between the two germline ends. The germline CDR1 and CDR2 sequences are LGHNA and YSLEER. The CDR3 is made up of 14 amino acids. Treatment denoted: randomized to nivolumab then ipilimumab (arm A) or the reverse (arm B). None of the patients previously received DNA-damaging chemotherapy. The origin of this receptor is a human donor with melanoma. The chain couples TRBV4-3 to TRBJ2-7; D unclear. The material was CD8+ T cells sorted from blood (inferred from file names), obtained from a patient given nivolumab and ipilimumab in sequence. The CDR3 sequence is CASSQEPGPYEQYF. CDR3 coding DNA: TGCGCCAGCAGCCAAGAACCAGGCCCCTACGAGCAGTACTTC.